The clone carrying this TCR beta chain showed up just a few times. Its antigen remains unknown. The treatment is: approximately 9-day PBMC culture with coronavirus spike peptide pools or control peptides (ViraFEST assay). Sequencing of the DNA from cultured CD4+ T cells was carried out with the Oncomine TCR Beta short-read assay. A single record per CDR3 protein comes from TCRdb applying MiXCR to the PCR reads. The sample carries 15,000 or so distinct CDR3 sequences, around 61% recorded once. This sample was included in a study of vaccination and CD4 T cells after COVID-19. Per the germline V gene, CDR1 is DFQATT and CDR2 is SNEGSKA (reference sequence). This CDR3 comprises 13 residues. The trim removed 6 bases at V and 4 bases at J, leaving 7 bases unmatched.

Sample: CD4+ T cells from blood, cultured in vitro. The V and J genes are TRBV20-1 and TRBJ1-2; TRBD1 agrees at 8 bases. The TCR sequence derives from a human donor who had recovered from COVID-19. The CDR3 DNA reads TGCAGTGCCGGTACAGGGGGAGGCTATGGCTACACCTTC. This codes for CSAGTGGGYGYTF.